The source of this TCR beta chain is a study of blood T cell repertoires in COVID-19. V was trimmed by 6 bases and J by 2 bases, leaving 8 bases between them. The CDR3 totals 12 residues. Germline V gives CDR1 MGHDK, CDR2 SYGVNS. On this clone itself: Other nucleotide sequences from this sample produce the same CDR3.

Clones were sequenced by immunoSEQ multiplex PCR, and TCRdb holds only the in-frame ones, with some missing. The sample contains approximately 210,000 clones, under 90% of which appear only once. Sequencing used PBMCs or T cells enriched from blood (not recorded which). V and J are TRBV25-1 and TRBJ2-7; perhaps TRBD2 as D (6 bases). The sequence was collected from a woman in her 50s with acute COVID-19. For the CDR3, the DNA is TGTGCCAGCAGGGGGGGAACCTACGAGCAGTACTTC. Amino acid sequence: CASRGGTYEQYF.